The TCR beta chain described here comes from a study of T cells of healthy individuals. TCRdb re-derived calls from the 5' RACE reads in MiXCR, one entry per CDR3 protein. The sample holds about 82,000 distinct CDR3 sequences, 5% seen once. Trimming pared 6 bases from V and 1 base from J, leaving 19 bases between. Germline-derived CDR1 and CDR2 are MNHNY and SVGAGI (reference sequence). This CDR3 is 16 amino acids long. This TCR was recovered from a female donor in good health. The chain employs TRBV6-6 and TRBJ2-7; D is unclear. In nucleotides, the CDR3 is TGTGCCAGCAGCTCTCCCCAAAGTCCCCAATCCTACGAGCAGTACTTC. Protein product: CASSSPQSPQSYEQYF.